These 20 T cell receptor beta chains originate from one sample sequenced in a study of blood T cell repertoires in COVID-19. The table came from immunoSEQ multiplex PCR; TCRdb's copy has only in-frame clones and leaves some out. The sample yields approximately 260,000 clones, over 75% seen once. Sequenced: peripheral blood. The receptors were sampled from a human donor in a cohort sampled during active COVID-19.

The chain links TRBV4-3 to TRBJ2-5; a possible D gene is TRBD1 (5 bases). V lost 2 bases and J lost 5, with 9 bases in between. This CDR3 region has 13 residues. Looked up from germline, CDR1 is LGHNA and CDR2 is YSLEER. The CDR3 DNA reads TGCGCCAGCAGCCAACAGGGTGGGGAGACCCAGTACTTC. This encodes CASSQQGGETQYF.

This clone was counted between two and nine times. The V gene is TRBV11-2, the J gene TRBJ2-5; tentative D call: TRBD2 (6 bases). Germline CDR1 and CDR2: SGHAT and FQNNGV. V was clipped by 4 bases and J by 3 bases, with 15 bases between them. The CDR3 runs to 15 residues. The CDR3 bases are TGTGCCAGCAGCTGGAACGGGAGTCCGGAAGAGACCCAGTACTTC. It codes for CASSWNGSPEETQYF.

This clone was counted once. J is TRBJ2-7 and V is TRBV11-2, with D perhaps matching TRBD2 (5 bases). The length of the CDR3 is 13 residues. V was trimmed by 7 bases and J by 2 bases, leaving 12 bases between them. CDR1 and CDR2 (germline): SGHAT, FQNNGV. The CDR3 DNA reads as TGTGCCAGCACCTCGATCGGGACCTACGAGCAGTACTTC. Translated: CASTSIGTYEQYF.

The chain joins TRBV19 to TRBJ1-5; D perhaps matches TRBD1 (6 bases). The V end lost 6 bases, the J end lost 7 bases, and 22 bases lay between the germline ends. The CDR3 sequence is 16 residues long. The V gene's germline CDR1 is LNHDA and CDR2 SQIVND (reference sequence). The CDR3 region has the DNA TGTGCCAGTAGAGCCCACGCTAACAGGGCAGGACAGCCCCAGCATTTT. Protein sequence: CASRAHANRAGQPQHF.

The chain joins TRBV3-1 (or the pseudogene TRBV3-2) to TRBJ1-3; D unclear. Trimming removed 1 base at V and 5 bases at J, with 9 bases between. CDR3 length: 14 amino acids. Germline values: CDR1 LGHDT, CDR2 YNNKEL (reference sequence). The CDR3 here is CASSQGRTRNTIYF. As DNA, the CDR3 is TGTGCCAGCAGCCAAGGAAGAACTCGAAACACCATATATTTT.

V is TRBV23-1 and J is TRBJ1-1; TRBD1 aligns across 7 bases. TRBV23-1 is identified as an open reading frame with a role that is uncertain. Trimming took 6 bases from V and 0 from J; bases not matched to a gene: 16. The CDR3 has 18 residues. The CDR3: CASRGGGFIRLMNTEAFF. In DNA form, the CDR3 reads TGCGCCAGCAGAGGGGGCGGGTTTATCAGGCTAATGAACACTGAAGCTTTCTTT.

The rearrangement links TRBV19 to TRBJ1-2; 7 positions agree with TRBD1. The CDR3 covers 14 residues. CDR1 is LNHDA and CDR2 is SQIVND in the germline V gene (reference sequence). J gave up 3 bases and V 1 base, and 2 bases lay outside the gene matches. The CDR3 sequence is CASSIVTGDYGYTF. CDR3 coding DNA: TGTGCCAGTAGTATAGTTACAGGGGACTATGGCTACACCTTC. The full variable domain, with the rest looked up from reference TRBV19 and TRBJ1-2, is DGGITQSPKYLFRKEGQNVTLSCEQNLNHDAMYWYRQDPGQGLRLIYYSQIVNDFQKGDIAEGYSVSREKKESFPLTVTSAQKNPTAFYLCASSIVTGDYGYTFGSGTRLTVV.

The rearrangement uses TRBV10-3 and TRBJ2-5; 8 bases map to TRBD2. J gave up 5 bases and V 10 bases, and 9 bases lay outside the gene matches. The CDR3 spans 13 residues. Germline CDR1 reads ENHRY; CDR2 reads SYGVKD. For the CDR3, the DNA is TGTGCCACCTTAGCGGGATTGCAGGAGACCCAGTACTTC. Translation gives CATLAGLQETQYF.

The V and J genes are TRBV14 and TRBJ2-2; TRBD2 aligns across 12 bases. CDR3 length: 16 residues. J lost 5 bases, V lost 4 bases, and 5 bases had no gene match. Germline-derived CDR1 and CDR2 are SGHDN and FVKESK. The CDR3 DNA reads as TGTGCCAGCAGCCGACGACTAGCGGGAGCAACCGGGGAGCTGTTTTTT. This encodes CASSRRLAGATGELFF.

The rearrangement joins TRBV10-3 to TRBJ2-7; tentative D call: TRBD2 (5 bases). Germline CDR1 reads ENHRY; CDR2 reads SYGVKD. Trimming removed 4 bases from V and 2 bases from J, with 9 bases in between. The CDR3 runs to 13 residues. This CDR3 reads CAISGTHTYEQYF. CDR3 nucleotides: TGTGCCATCAGTGGGACTCATACCTACGAGCAGTACTTC.

This clone was observed a handful of times. This chain uses TRBV6-5 with TRBJ1-2; D is possibly TRBD1 (5 bases). The germline V and J ends were trimmed by 6 bases and 2 bases, with 10 bases remaining between them. This CDR3 spans 13 amino acids. CDR1 is MNHEY, CDR2 SVGAGI, per germline. DNA of the CDR3: TGTGCCAGCAGGGAGACAGCAAACTATGGCTACACCTTC. It codes for CASRETANYGYTF.

V is TRBV7-3 and J is TRBJ2-3; D gene unclear. The V gene lost 1 base and the J gene lost 3 bases, with 8 bases spanning the gap. The CDR3 sequence is 14 residues long. Germline V CDR1 and CDR2: SGHTA, FQGTGA. The CDR3, as DNA: TGTGCCAGCAGCTTAAATAGGAGAACAGATACGCAGTATTTT. Protein sequence: CASSLNRRTDTQYF.

The sample holds a few counts of this clone. V is TRBV7-8 and J is TRBJ2-7; TRBD1 is a possible D gene (6 bases). Germline CDR1 reads SGHVS; CDR2 reads FQNEAQ. Trimming took 4 bases from V and 0 from J, leaving 10 bases between them. CDR3 length equals 14 residues. CDR3 nucleotide sequence: TGTGCCAGCAGCTCCCGGGACAACTCCTACGAGCAGTACTTC. Translated: CASSSRDNSYEQYF.

This chain joins TRBV6-1 and TRBJ1-5; weak D call: TRBD1 (6 bases). Germline CDR1 MNHNS, CDR2 SASEGT. Trimming cost V 3 bases and J 0 bases, with 18 bases left between them. CDR3 length: 18 residues. This chain's CDR3 is CASSDPRQATYSNQPQHF. In DNA form, the CDR3 reads TGTGCCAGCAGTGATCCGAGACAGGCAACTTATAGCAATCAGCCCCAGCATTTT.

The chain combines TRBV18 with TRBJ2-3; D call uncertain. The CDR3 has 18 amino acids. Germline lookup yields CDR1 KGHSH and CDR2 LQKENI. V lost 3 bases to trimming and J lost 0 bases, with 19 bases between them. The CDR3 here is CASSPLRITASSTDTQYF. Written as DNA, the CDR3 is TGTGCCAGCTCACCCTTGCGGATAACGGCTTCTAGCACAGATACGCAGTATTTT.

The chain has TRBV7-6 and TRBJ2-1; 10 bases match TRBD2. The germline V gene encodes CDR1 SGHVS and CDR2 FNYEAQ. The length of the CDR3 is 18 residues. Trimming cost V 0 bases and J 4 bases; bases outside gene matches: 9. The CDR3 DNA reads as TGTGCCAGCAGCTTAGCGGGGGCTAGCGGGGGCCCTTACAATGAGCAGTTCTTC. This encodes CASSLAGASGGPYNEQFF.

The V and J genes are TRBV6-2 or TRBV6-3 and TRBJ1-5; 8 bases are shared with TRBD1. The CDR3 length is 15 residues. J was trimmed by 7 bases and V by 0 bases; bases with no gene match: 5. CDR1 is MNHEY, CDR2 SVGEGT, per germline. DNA of the CDR3: TGTGCCAGCAGTTACTCATCAGGGGGCGGACAGCCCCAGCATTTT. Translating gives CASSYSSGGGQPQHF.

The chain joins TRBV20-1 to TRBJ2-5; D might be TRBD2 (6 bases). This CDR3 comprises 14 residues. Deletions cut 3 bases from V and 5 bases from J, with 16 bases between. Germline V lookup: CDR1 DFQATT, CDR2 SNEGSKA (reference sequence). The CDR3 DNA follows: TGCAGTGCTAGTGGGTCGGGACTCTTGGAGACCCAGTACTTC. Its translation is CSASGSGLLETQYF.

The chain links TRBV5-6 to TRBJ2-4; possibly TRBD1 for D (6 bases). The ends were cut back, 4 bases at V and 2 bases at J, with 10 bases in the middle. Germline V gene lookup returns CDR1 SGHDT and CDR2 YYEEEE. The CDR3 extends over 14 amino acids. Written as DNA, the CDR3 is TGTGCCAGCAGCACCACAGGGACCAAAAACATTCAGTACTTC. Translation gives CASSTTGTKNIQYF. Drawing the rest from reference TRBV5-6 and TRBJ2-4, the complete variable domain is DAGVTQSPTHLIKTRGQQVTLRCSPKSGHDTVSWYQQALGQGPQFIFQYYEEEERQRGNFPDRFSGHQFPNYSSELNVNALLLGDSALYLCASSTTGTKNIQYFGAGTRLSVL.

This clone has a handful of counts. The V and J genes are TRBV11-2 and TRBJ2-1; 8 bases are a match to TRBD2. CDR1 and CDR2 from the germline V gene are SGHAT and FQNNGV. The CDR3 runs to 18 residues. J lost 4 bases, V lost 7 bases, and 18 bases had no gene match. The DNA for the CDR3 is TGTGCCAGCAAAGACCGCGAGGGCGCGGGGGGATCATACAATGAGCAGTTCTTC. Its protein is CASKDREGAGGSYNEQFF.